The rows below give T cell receptor beta chains drawn from one sample of a study of T cell clonotyping in hematopoietic cell transplantation. Measured with immunoSEQ multiplex PCR; TCRdb has only the in-frame clones, and not every one. The sample has roughly 5,300 clones, around 81% seen once. The specimen comprised peripheral blood mononuclear cells, sampled 100 days after allogeneic stem cell transplant. The receptors come from a male patient aged 60-70 years who had an allogeneic stem cell transplant, so T cells may come from the graft donor. Some clones in this sample may be carry-over from other donors' samples. Each CDR3 is given without its conserved first and last residue. A D gene is named only where the DNA matches it firmly. Clone size is not always given. Where it is, it says once, few, many or a class for expanded clones.

>-|TRBV4-3|TRBJ2-3|-
ASSQSYPGGTQY
>TRBD2|TRBV19|TRBJ2-1|-
ASSTSSGRVGRNEQF
>-|TRBV28|TRBJ2-3|-
ASSGWVTDTQY
>-|TRBV6-5|TRBJ1-5|-
ASSLRSDNQPQH
>-|TRBV19|TRBJ1-5|-
ASSISGQGSGPQH
>-|TRBV9|TRBJ2-3|-
ASSVRSGSLDTQY
>-|TRBV4-2|TRBJ1-1|-
ASSQDSTGPRAF
>-|TRBV28|TRBJ1-3|-
ASSLIQGSTSGNTIY
>-|TRBV7-9|TRBJ1-3|-
ASSHAGSGNTIY
>-|TRBV7-9|TRBJ2-7|-
ASSLDLRYFEQY
>TRBD2|TRBV10-3|TRBJ2-3|few
AIRSGDTDTQY
>TRBD2|TRBV4-1|TRBJ2-7|-
ASSQAWTSESYEQY
>-|TRBV27|TRBJ1-1|few
ASSLRGWSQTEAF
>TRBD2|TRBV30|TRBJ2-3|-
AWRATGTSVYTQY
>-|TRBV30|TRBJ1-3|-
AWSAPGNTIY
>TRBD1|TRBV19|TRBJ2-2|-
ASGDLPGQTTGELF
>-|TRBV30|TRBJ1-1|few
AWRPGHLNTEAF
>TRBD1|TRBV19|TRBJ1-1|-
ASTTTGSTEAF
>-|TRBV21-1|TRBJ2-3|-
ASSKAQGVPTDTQY
>-|TRBV29-1|TRBJ2-1|-
SVDYQGTEQF
>-|TRBV10-1|TRBJ2-3|-
ASSEYLGDTQY
>-|TRBV7-8|TRBJ1-1|few
ASSPGDGGDTEAF
>-|TRBV5-1|TRBJ1-1|-
ASSLGVAAEAF
>TRBD1|TRBV11-1|TRBJ1-4|-
ASSLGQGGGEKLF
>TRBD1|TRBV4-1|TRBJ1-4|-
ASSQRDRALIGEKLF
>-|TRBV6-5|TRBJ1-5|-
ASKTGTGYQPQH
>-|TRBV7-9|TRBJ1-5|few
ASSLTGAGQPQH
>TRBD1|TRBV28|TRBJ1-5|large
ASRLLGGLQPQH
>TRBD2|TRBV5-1|TRBJ2-1|-
ASRTSGRADNEQF
>-|TRBV30|TRBJ1-5|-
ACAEGRNQPQH
>TRBD1|TRBV19|TRBJ1-5|-
ASSILGQGARNQPQH
>-|TRBV6-5|TRBJ1-6|-
ASSSPRGWSNSPLH
>-|TRBV6-4|TRBJ2-5|-
ASSDRPMETQY
>TRBD2|TRBV7-2|TRBJ2-7|-
ASSLMSGDYEQY
>TRBD2|TRBV7-2|TRBJ2-7|-
ASSLIAGANEQY
>-|TRBV5-4|TRBJ1-4|large
ASSLGQGGEKLF
>-|TRBV27|TRBJ2-3|-
ASSPLSTDTQY
>TRBD1|TRBV6-1|TRBJ2-7|once
ASSELPGQGSYEQY
>-|TRBV7-7|TRBJ2-1|-
ASSLGDSNYNEQF
>TRBD1|TRBV19|TRBJ1-6|-
ASSIGDRGHSPLH
>-|TRBV6-4|TRBJ2-5|-
ASSGKVLIQETQY